This TCR beta chain was recorded in a study of blood T cell repertoires in COVID-19. Study as a whole: Spain, Italy and the United States supplied samples that represented acute and convalescent COVID-19. In each case, the material was cDNA or gDNA derived from T cells, B-cell-depleted T cells, or PBMCs.

Original handling: The authors estimated nucleated cell counts from reference gene primer amplification. Sequencing used immunoSEQ multiplex PCR; TCRdb keeps in-frame clones, though not all of them. The V and J calls and clone size were taken over from that table, and D and trimming were inferred from the DNA. Of 280,000 or so clones in the sample, 88% are singletons; the top ten hold over 8%. The CDR3 sequence is 15 residues long. J lost 0 bases, V lost 3 bases, and 1 base had no gene match. The germline gives CDR1 SGHRS, CDR2 YFSETQ. This TCR came from a man younger than 30 with active or convalescent COVID-19. The chain is built from TRBV5-1 and TRBJ2-2; 8 bases fit TRBD1. Source material: peripheral blood. The CDR3 sequence: CASSSGGSNTGELFF. In DNA, the CDR3 is TGCGCCAGCAGCTCAGGGGGCTCGAACACCGGGGAGCTGTTTTTT.